The 5 T cell receptor beta chains below all came from one sample that was sequenced in a study of T cell repertoires in cytomegalovirus infection (dated 2019 in TCRdb). The sample's treatment or condition, from its label and the paper: in vitro stimulation with specific CMV peptide epitopes to enrich CMV-specific T cells. These reads were obtained on an Illumina HiSeq 1500. TCRdb's own reprocessing of the public reads used fastp at Q25 and MiXCR and kept productive beta chains. CDR3 protein duplicates are merged, each entry listing the most common genes and DNA. Counted in this sample were 300,000 to 400,000 distinct CDR3 sequences; 25% to 30% of them appeared once. The top ten constitute 20% of the sample. Their specific antigens are unknown. The source material was cultured PBMCs, sampled from culture after CMV antigen stimulation. The receptor source for this set is a human donor in good health (CMV status not recorded). Some clones in this sample may be carry-over from other donors' samples.

This clonotype was observed a few times. The chain joins TRBV28 to TRBJ1-2, with 7 nucleotides matching TRBD1. This CDR3 has 14 residues. Germline V lookup: CDR1 MDHEN, CDR2 SYDVKM. V gave up 6 bases and J gave up 0 bases; unmatched junction bases: 4. Here the CDR3 reads CASRTGPSNYGYTF. The CDR3 DNA follows: TGTGCCAGCAGGACAGGGCCTTCTAACTATGGCTACACCTTC.

This chain joins TRBV19 and TRBJ2-2, with no clear D. The germline V gene has CDR1 LNHDA and CDR2 SQIVND (reference sequence). V dropped 6 bases and J dropped 1 base, with 9 bases sitting between them. The CDR3 spans 14 residues. CDR3 sequence (DNA): TGTGCCAGTAGAGTGCCAGGGAACACCGGGGAGCTGTTTTTT. Translation: CASRVPGNTGELFF.

This clonotype showed up many times. This sequence joins TRBV7-4 and TRBJ2-3; tentatively, D is TRBD2 (6 bases). The CDR3 has 12 amino acids. Germline V gene sequence: CDR1 SGHVT, CDR2 SQSDAQ. Trimming left V 10 bases short and J 8 bases short, with 16 bases between. The CDR3 nucleotides are TGTGCCATCCGGAGACTAGAGGTTACGCAGTATTTT. It encodes CAIRRLEVTQYF.

This chain joins TRBV25-1 and TRBJ1-6, with a tentative D call TRBD1 (5 bases). Germline assignment: CDR1 MGHDK and CDR2 SYGVNS. Trimming shortened V by 9 bases and J by 5 bases, and 11 bases separated the two germline ends. CDR3 length: 13 residues. The CDR3 loop is CASTGGHNSPLHF. For the CDR3, the DNA is TGTGCCAGTACGGGGGGTCATAATTCACCCCTCCACTTT.

This sequence joins TRBV7-2 and TRBJ2-7, with D perhaps matching TRBD1 (5 bases). The germline CDR1 and CDR2 sequences are SGHTA and FQGNSA. This CDR3 has 13 amino acids. V lost 2 bases and J 6 bases, leaving 11 bases between the germline ends. The CDR3 DNA sequence: TGTGCCAGCAGCTTAAATAGGGGCATCGAGCAGTACTTC. Protein: CASSLNRGIEQYF.